Detailed here is one TCR beta chain. Authors' processing steps: Amplification of reference gene primers was used by the study to estimate nucleated cell counts. The assay was immunoSEQ multiplex PCR, and TCRdb's table has in-frame clones only and misses some. That table furnishes V, J and clone size, whereas the DNA furnished D and trimming. The sample includes 150,000 to 200,000 clones, approximately 90% of them seen just once. The entry originates in a study of blood T cell repertoires in COVID-19. Study-level information: Nucleic acid was either cDNA or gDNA, and it came from T cells, B-cell-depleted T cells, or PBMCs.

CDR1 is SGHRS, CDR2 YFSETQ, per germline. CDR3 length: 16 residues. Trimming at V came to 2 bases and at J to 2 bases, leaving 7 bases not matched to a gene. Sample: peripheral blood. This clonotype was obtained from a man aged 35-49 years with active or convalescent COVID-19. The chain couples TRBV5-1 to TRBJ2-1; TRBD2 agrees at 7 bases. DNA for the CDR3: TGCGCCAGCAGCTTAGTTACGGGGGGAACCTACAATGAGCAGTTCTTC. It encodes CASSLVTGGTYNEQFF.